Listed below are T cell receptor beta chains from one sample, sequenced in a study of Ad26.COV2.S vaccination and SARS-CoV-2 variants. The protocol was immunoSEQ multiplex PCR, while the TCRdb copy is restricted to in-frame clones and leaves out a portion. The sample records approximately 360,000 clones, 80% to 90% being singletons. The sample here was peripheral blood, taken in a trial of Ad26.COV2.S vaccine versus placebo. The source is a person aged 18-60 years who received the Ad26.COV2.S COVID-19 vaccine or a placebo. Each CDR3 is given with its conserved first and last residue. The D gene is left open where the match is weak. Clone size is not always given. Where it is, it says once, few, many or a class for expanded clones.

D gene: -; V gene: TRBV29-1; J gene: TRBJ1-1; clone size: -; CDR3 protein: CSVEELRRALFF; CDR3 DNA: TGCAGCGTTGAAGAGTTGCGGCGGGCCCTTTTCTTT
D gene: -; V gene: TRBV3-1/TRBV3-2; J gene: TRBJ1-1; clone size: -; CDR3 protein: CASLSRARDTEAFF; CDR3 DNA: TGTGCCAGCCTTTCCCGAGCCCGTGACACTGAAGCTTTCTTT
D gene: -; V gene: TRBV25-1; J gene: TRBJ2-7; clone size: -; CDR3 protein: CASSAWDRAYEQYF; CDR3 DNA: TGTGCCAGCAGTGCGTGGGACCGGGCCTACGAGCAGTACTTC
D gene: TRBD2; V gene: TRBV7-3; J gene: TRBJ2-7; clone size: -; CDR3 protein: CASSSGLAGPYEQYF; CDR3 DNA: TGTGCCAGCAGCTCCGGACTAGCGGGCCCCTACGAGCAGTACTTC
D gene: -; V gene: TRBV7-9; J gene: TRBJ1-2; clone size: -; CDR3 protein: CASSLGRNYGYTF; CDR3 DNA: TGTGCCAGCAGCTTAGGACGGAACTATGGCTACACCTTC
D gene: -; V gene: TRBV27; J gene: TRBJ1-1; clone size: -; CDR3 protein: CASSSRGNTEAFF; CDR3 DNA: TGTGCCAGCAGTTCTAGGGGGAACACTGAAGCTTTCTTT
D gene: -; V gene: TRBV19; J gene: TRBJ1-1; clone size: -; CDR3 protein: CASSIEGLSTDLNTEAFF; CDR3 DNA: TGTGCCAGTAGTATAGAGGGACTGAGCACCGACCTGAACACTGAAGCTTTCTTT
D gene: TRBD1; V gene: TRBV5-1; J gene: TRBJ2-7; clone size: -; CDR3 protein: CASSPGTGTKQYF; CDR3 DNA: TGCGCCAGCAGCCCTGGGACAGGGACTAAGCAGTACTTC
D gene: TRBD1; V gene: TRBV2; J gene: TRBJ2-1; clone size: -; CDR3 protein: CASSEGTGSQFWKFF; CDR3 DNA: TGTGCCAGCAGTGAAGGGACAGGCTCACAATTTTGGAAGTTCTTC
D gene: TRBD1; V gene: TRBV5-1; J gene: TRBJ1-1; clone size: -; CDR3 protein: CASSYRQGVTEAFF; CDR3 DNA: TGCGCCAGCAGCTATCGACAGGGGGTCACTGAAGCTTTCTTT
D gene: TRBD1; V gene: TRBV6-6; J gene: TRBJ1-1; clone size: -; CDR3 protein: CASTPLTGSEAFF; CDR3 DNA: TGTGCCAGCACCCCCCTGACAGGGTCTGAAGCTTTCTTT
D gene: -; V gene: TRBV11-1; J gene: TRBJ1-1; clone size: -; CDR3 protein: CASSPLIYTEAFF; CDR3 DNA: TGTGCCAGCAGTCCCCTCATATACACTGAAGCTTTCTTT
D gene: -; V gene: TRBV7-2; J gene: TRBJ1-1; clone size: -; CDR3 protein: CASSPIGGNTEAFF; CDR3 DNA: TGTGCCAGCAGCCCTATCGGTGGGAACACTGAAGCTTTCTTT
D gene: -; V gene: TRBV6-6; J gene: TRBJ1-2; clone size: once; CDR3 protein: CASRRGSNYGYTF; CDR3 DNA: TGTGCCAGCCGGAGGGGGTCTAACTATGGCTACACCTTC
D gene: -; V gene: TRBV11-2; J gene: TRBJ1-2; clone size: -; CDR3 protein: CASSLFKGDGYTF; CDR3 DNA: TGTGCCAGCAGCTTATTCAAGGGAGATGGCTACACCTTC
D gene: TRBD1; V gene: TRBV7-3; J gene: TRBJ2-5; clone size: -; CDR3 protein: CASSLTGGAARRETQYF; CDR3 DNA: TGTGCCAGCAGCCTAACAGGGGGCGCGGCACGGCGAGAGACCCAGTACTTC
D gene: TRBD2; V gene: TRBV27; J gene: TRBJ2-6; clone size: -; CDR3 protein: CASSLSRGAGVSGANVLTF; CDR3 DNA: TGTGCCAGCAGTTTATCCCGGGGTGCGGGAGTCTCTGGGGCCAACGTCCTGACTTTC
D gene: TRBD2; V gene: TRBV11-3; J gene: TRBJ2-2; clone size: few; CDR3 protein: CASSPLAGGTGELFF; CDR3 DNA: TGTGCCAGCAGTCCCCTAGCGGGGGGCACCGGGGAGCTGTTTTTT
D gene: -; V gene: TRBV9; J gene: TRBJ2-1; clone size: -; CDR3 protein: CASSVASSYNEQFF; CDR3 DNA: TGTGCCAGCAGCGTAGCGTCCTCCTACAATGAGCAGTTCTTC
D gene: TRBD2; V gene: TRBV6-2/TRBV6-3; J gene: TRBJ2-5; clone size: -; CDR3 protein: CASSPPSRDYLLPPETQYF; CDR3 DNA: TGTGCCAGCAGTCCCCCTAGTAGGGACTACCTTCTCCCCCCAGAGACCCAGTACTTC
D gene: -; V gene: TRBV9; J gene: TRBJ2-2; clone size: once; CDR3 protein: CASSSRLGGELFF; CDR3 DNA: TGTGCCAGCAGCTCCCGTCTTGGGGGGGAGCTGTTTTTT
D gene: -; V gene: TRBV2; J gene: TRBJ2-3; clone size: few; CDR3 protein: CASSADTYTDTQYF; CDR3 DNA: TGTGCCAGCAGTGCGGACACATACACAGATACGCAGTATTTT
D gene: TRBD1; V gene: TRBV19; J gene: TRBJ1-1; clone size: few; CDR3 protein: CASSETGLNTEAFF; CDR3 DNA: TGTGCCAGTAGTGAGACAGGGCTGAACACTGAAGCTTTCTTT
D gene: TRBD2; V gene: TRBV18; J gene: TRBJ2-3; clone size: -; CDR3 protein: CASSPWREADTQYF; CDR3 DNA: TGTGCCAGCTCACCATGGCGGGAGGCAGATACGCAGTATTTT
D gene: TRBD1; V gene: TRBV7-8; J gene: TRBJ1-5; clone size: -; CDR3 protein: CASSTRDRVQPQHF; CDR3 DNA: TGTGCCAGCAGCACCAGGGACAGGGTTCAGCCCCAGCATTTT
D gene: -; V gene: TRBV4-3; J gene: TRBJ2-3; clone size: -; CDR3 protein: CASSQDLTYYTDTQYF; CDR3 DNA: TGCGCCAGCAGCCAAGATCTTACATACTACACAGATACGCAGTATTTT